One sample yielded the 21 T cell receptor beta chains listed below, sequenced in a study of T-cell reconstitution after alpha-beta-depleted transplantation in children. TCRbeta library preparation incorporated unique molecular identifiers. TCRdb reprocessed the PCR reads via MiXCR and lists one record per CDR3 protein. The sample lists nearly 400,000 distinct CDR3 sequences; roughly 22% were seen once. The source material was PBMCs from the stem cell graft donor, sampled from the stem cell graft. These receptors were collected from a human donor who donated a stem cell graft to a child with acute myeloid leukemia.

This sequence joins TRBV7-9 and TRBJ2-7; no clear D. Germline V gene lookup returns CDR1 SEHNR and CDR2 FQNEAQ (reference sequence). CDR3 length: 14 residues. Between the trimmed V and J ends, which lost 0 bases and 2 bases, there was a span of 8 bases. DNA of the CDR3: TGTGCCAGCAGCTTAGCAAGCAGACCCTACGAGCAGTACTTC. This encodes CASSLASRPYEQYF.

This clonotype came up many times. The chain is built from TRBV27 and TRBJ1-6; no firm D call. This CDR3 region has 16 residues. Germline V lookup: CDR1 MNHEY, CDR2 SMNVEV (reference sequence). Trimming pared 4 bases from V and 4 bases from J, leaving 14 bases between. The CDR3 region is CASSYRGRAYNSPLHF. In DNA form, the CDR3 reads TGTGCCAGCAGTTACCGAGGGAGGGCGTATAATTCACCCCTCCACTTT.

The chain employs TRBV24-1 and TRBJ2-7; a weak D match, TRBD1 (5 bases). Germline V gene lookup returns CDR1 KGHDR and CDR2 SFDVKD. Trimming left V 3 bases short and J 4 bases short, with 15 bases between. This CDR3 is built from 15 residues. As DNA, the CDR3 is TGTGCCACCAGTGATCGATCAGGGTTAGGGTACGAGCAGTACTTC. It is translated as CATSDRSGLGYEQYF.

This clonotype was observed a handful of times. CDR3 region: CASSPQGEEQFF. For the CDR3, the DNA is TGCGCCAGCAGCCCACAAGGAGAAGAGCAGTTCTTC. This chain uses TRBV5-1 with TRBJ2-1; D is unresolved. This CDR3 is 12 amino acids long. Germline-derived CDR1 and CDR2 are SGHRS and YFSETQ. Trimming left V 4 bases short and J 10 bases short, with 12 bases between.

This chain uses TRBV5-1 with TRBJ2-3; D remains unclear. The CDR3 is 17 amino acids. Per germline, CDR1 SGHRS and CDR2 YFSETQ. The V end lost 4 bases, the J end lost 4 bases, and 22 bases lay between the germline ends. CDR3 in amino acids: CASSPAESTAVADTQYF. As DNA, the CDR3 is TGCGCCAGCAGCCCCGCGGAGTCCACGGCGGTGGCAGATACGCAGTATTTT.

This clonotype was seen only a few times. The chain carries TRBV7-6 and TRBJ2-3; D uncertain. Germline V gives CDR1 SGHVS, CDR2 FNYEAQ. Between the trimmed V and J ends, which lost 2 bases and 3 bases, there was a span of 9 bases. This CDR3 comprises 14 residues. The CDR3 loop is CASSLKPNTDTQYF. The CDR3 DNA is TGTGCCAGCAGCTTAAAACCAAATACAGATACGCAGTATTTT.

The chain carries TRBV27 and TRBJ1-5; D is possibly TRBD1 (5 bases). Trimming stripped 1 base from V and 4 bases from J, with 8 bases between. Germline V CDR1 and CDR2: MNHEY, SMNVEV (reference sequence). The CDR3 loop spans 14 amino acids. In nucleotides, the CDR3 is TGTGCCAGCAGTTTATGGGGGGATAATCAGCCCCAGCATTTT. Protein sequence: CASSLWGDNQPQHF.

The chain employs TRBV4-1 and TRBJ2-1; 7 nucleotides agree with TRBD1. CDR3 length: 14 amino acids. V shed 2 bases, J shed 4 bases, and the junction held 2 bases outside the gene matches. CDR1 is MGHRA and CDR2 is YSYEKL in the germline V gene. The CDR3: CASSQRDSYNEQFF. DNA for the CDR3: TGCGCCAGCAGCCAACGGGACAGTTACAATGAGCAGTTCTTC.

The V and J genes are TRBV6-1 and TRBJ2-1; 7 nucleotides match TRBD1. The length of the CDR3 is 14 residues. Germline trimming cut 5 bases from V and 4 bases from J; bases unmatched to any gene: 5. In germline, CDR1 is MNHNS, CDR2 SASEGT. The CDR3 here is CASSRTGLYNEQFF. The CDR3 bases are TGTGCCAGCAGTCGGACAGGCCTTTACAATGAGCAGTTCTTC.

This clonotype has more than one count but fewer than ten. The chain couples TRBV27 to TRBJ1-2, with D unresolved. Trimming removed 11 bases at V and 6 bases at J, with 13 bases between. Germline CDR1 is MNHEY and CDR2 is SMNVEV (reference sequence). The CDR3 totals 11 residues. CDR3 nucleotides: TGTGCCGCCTCGGGTGGGAATGGCTACACCTTC. Its translation: CAASGGNGYTF.

The chain carries TRBV28 and TRBJ1-1, with D hard to call. The CDR3 is 13 residues long. The germline V gene encodes CDR1 MDHEN and CDR2 SYDVKM. With 4 bases removed from V and 5 bases from J, the gap between germline ends came to 11 bases. The CDR3 reads CASSSTPWTEAFF. CDR3 DNA sequence: TGTGCCAGCAGTTCAACTCCTTGGACTGAAGCTTTCTTT.

This clonotype has a handful of counts. This chain joins TRBV4-3 and TRBJ2-1; 8 nucleotides agree with TRBD1. The germline CDR1 and CDR2 sequences are LGHNA and YSLEER. The CDR3 runs to 14 residues. J lost 7 bases, V lost 3 bases, and 5 bases had no gene match. The CDR3 coding sequence is TGCGCCAGCAGCCACTTGGGACAGGCGAATGAGCAGTTCTTC. Protein: CASSHLGQANEQFF.

This clonotype turned up a few times. The chain uses TRBV9 and TRBJ2-3; 11 bases map to TRBD2. The CDR3 sequence is 16 residues long. Germline loops: CDR1 SGDLS, CDR2 YYNGEE. The V gene end was trimmed by 2 bases and the J gene end by 0 bases; junction bases not matched to a gene: 2. DNA of the CDR3: TGTGCCAGCAGCGTTAGACTAGCGGGAAGCACAGATACGCAGTATTTT. Translating gives CASSVRLAGSTDTQYF. Full variable domain (missing parts from reference TRBV9 and TRBJ2-3): DSGVTQTPKHLITATGQRVTLRCSPRSGDLSVYWYQQSLDQGLQFLIQYYNGEERAKGNILERFSAQQFPDLHSELNLSSLELGDSALYFCASSVRLAGSTDTQYFGPGTRLTVL.

This clonotype has a single count. CDR3 in DNA: TGTGCCAGCAGCTCCCGTATCGATCAGCCCCAGCATTTT. Translation gives CASSSRIDQPQHF. The chain recombines TRBV7-2 with TRBJ1-5; D call uncertain. The germline V and J ends were trimmed by 4 bases and 5 bases, with 9 bases remaining between them. The CDR3 runs 13 residues. The germline gives CDR1 SGHTA, CDR2 FQGNSA.

The genes are TRBV28 and TRBJ2-1, with no clear D. V gave up 2 bases and J gave up 6 bases, with 8 bases separating them. The CDR3 is made up of 13 amino acids. Germline V gene sequence: CDR1 MDHEN, CDR2 SYDVKM. In nucleotides, the CDR3 is TGTGCCAGCAGTTTAACTGCCCTCAATGAGCAGTTCTTC. Protein product: CASSLTALNEQFF.

This chain connects TRBV28 to TRBJ1-3; no reliable D call. Germline CDR1 and CDR2: MDHEN and SYDVKM. V shed 3 bases and J shed 2 bases, with 11 bases lying between them. There are 15 residues in the CDR3. The CDR3 coding sequence is TGTGCCAGCAGTTTTGGTTACAGTACTGGAAACACCATATATTTT. Translating gives CASSFGYSTGNTIYF.

This clonotype was counted ten times or more. The chain couples TRBV7-3 to TRBJ2-5, with D possibly being TRBD2 (6 bases). This CDR3 has 13 amino acids. Trimming left V 5 bases short and J 5 bases short, with 12 bases between. Germline loops: CDR1 SGHTA, CDR2 FQGTGA. In DNA, the CDR3 is TGTGCCAGCAGCAAACTAGCCGCGGAGACCCAGTACTTC. Translation gives CASSKLAAETQYF. Full variable domain (missing parts from reference TRBV7-3 and TRBJ2-5): GAGVSQTPSNKVTEKGKYVELRCDPISGHTALYWYRQSLGQGPEFLIYFQGTGAADDSGLPNDRFFAVRPEGSVSTLKIQRTERGDSAVYLCASSKLAAETQYFGPGTRLLVL.

In this sample, this clonotype turned up many times. The chain links TRBV25-1 to TRBJ2-7; 7 bases agree with TRBD1. From germline, CDR1 is MGHDK and CDR2 SYGVNS. CDR3 length: 14 residues. V dropped 3 bases and J dropped 1; count of bases not matched to a gene: 3. The CDR3 here is CASSETGFSYEQYF. The CDR3 coding sequence is TGTGCCAGCAGTGAGACAGGGTTTTCCTACGAGCAGTACTTC.

This chain connects TRBV25-1 to TRBJ2-5, with 12 bases that match TRBD2. Germline CDR1 MGHDK, CDR2 SYGVNS. There are 20 residues in the CDR3. V was clipped by 2 bases and J by 2 bases; unmatched bases: 15. The CDR3 coding sequence is TGTGCCAGCAGTGAAGGGGGGCCTACTAGCGGGAGGTTGGTGCAAGAGACCCAGTACTTC. Amino acids: CASSEGGPTSGRLVQETQYF.

J is TRBJ2-3 and V is TRBV4-1; 8 positions agree with TRBD2. Per germline, CDR1 MGHRA and CDR2 YSYEKL. This CDR3 spans 17 amino acids. V dropped 1 base and J dropped 6; count of bases not matched to a gene: 12. Written as DNA, the CDR3 is TGCGCCAGCAGCCAAGGGGTAGCGGGATCGGAAGTGGATACGCAGTATTTT. Translation: CASSQGVAGSEVDTQYF.

The V and J genes are TRBV3-1 and TRBJ2-1; D may be TRBD1 (6 bases). Germline CDR1 reads LGHDT; CDR2 reads YNNKEL (reference sequence). The germline V and J ends were trimmed by 2 bases and 6 bases, with 14 bases remaining between them. The CDR3 runs to 15 residues. The CDR3 reads CASSQQGTRGNEQFF. The CDR3 DNA reads TGTGCCAGCAGCCAACAGGGGACAAGGGGCAATGAGCAGTTCTTC.